The sequence of this T cell receptor (beta chain) was determined in a study of OX40 agonist ivuxolimab in advanced cancers. At the level of the study: Of the participants, roughly 40% had some prior anti-PD-1, anti-PD-L1 or anti-CTLA-4 therapy, which was allowed. Study-wide points: CD8+ T cells averaged more expanded clones than CD4+.

Comment on this clone: Its antigen remains unknown.

The ends lost 2 bases at V and 7 bases at J; junction bases unmatched: 8. CDR3 length equals 17 residues. Germline V CDR1 and CDR2: SGHRS, YFSETQ. The protocol was immunoSEQ multiplex PCR, while the TCRdb copy is restricted to in-frame clones and leaves out a portion. The sample records 90,000 to 100,000 clones, roughly 84% being singletons. Autoimmune disease history or systemic immunosuppression meant exclusion. Drawing of blood for sampling happened at baseline, at cycle 4 day 1, and at cycle 7 day 1. Sequenced material: CD4+ or CD8+ T cells sorted from blood, taken in a trial of the OX40 agonist ivuxolimab. This sequence joins TRBV5-1 and TRBJ1-6; TRBD1 agrees at 11 bases. This clonotype was obtained from an adult with an advanced solid tumor such as melanoma, head and neck, liver or kidney cancer. CDR3 sequence (DNA): TGCGCCAGCAGCTTCGGGACAGGGGGTTTGTGGAATTCACCCCTCCACTTT. It translates to CASSFGTGGLWNSPLHF.